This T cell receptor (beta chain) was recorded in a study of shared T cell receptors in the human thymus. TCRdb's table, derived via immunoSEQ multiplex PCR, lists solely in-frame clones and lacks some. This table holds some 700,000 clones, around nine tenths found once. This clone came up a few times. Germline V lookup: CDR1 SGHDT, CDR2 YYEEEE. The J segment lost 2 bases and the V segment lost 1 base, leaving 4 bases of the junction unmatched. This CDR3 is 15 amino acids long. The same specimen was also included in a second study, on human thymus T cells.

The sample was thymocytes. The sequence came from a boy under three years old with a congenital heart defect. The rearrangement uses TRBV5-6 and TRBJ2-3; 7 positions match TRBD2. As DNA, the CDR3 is TGTGCCAGCAGCTTGAGGGGAGGGACCACAGATACGCAGTATTTT. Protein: CASSLRGGTTDTQYF.